Below are 32 T cell receptor beta chains sequenced from a single sample in a study of blood T cells in healthy people across ages. Primers used in a second PCR of about 6 to 11 cycles were a sample-barcoded 5' primer and a J-beta primer mix. TCRdb reprocessed the 5' RACE reads via MiXCR and lists one record per CDR3 protein. The sample lists 1 million to 1.2 million distinct CDR3 sequences; more than 30% were seen once. Input material: blood. These receptor sequences come from a man aged 18 to 29 in good health.

This rearrangement joins TRBV6-2 or TRBV6-3 to TRBJ1-1; 7 bases align to TRBD1. The CDR3 runs 16 residues. CDR1 and CDR2 from the germline V gene are MNHEY and SVGEGT. With 3 bases clipped from V and 0 bases from J, the junction kept 7 bases outside the gene matches. The CDR3 is CASSYSMGQLNTEAFF. CDR3 coding DNA: TGTGCCAGCAGTTATTCAATGGGACAGTTGAACACTGAAGCTTTCTTT.

The CDR3, as DNA: TGTGCCAGCAGCGGTACTAGCGGGGTCTACAATGAGCAGTACTTC. This gives the protein CASSGTSGVYNEQYF. This chain uses TRBV4-2 with TRBJ2-1; 10 bases agree with TRBD2. The DNA end lines up better with TRBJ2-7; the J call may be wrong. Germline assignment: CDR1 LGHNA and CDR2 YNFKEQ. This CDR3 has 15 residues.

The V and J genes are TRBV20-1 and TRBJ2-3; 9 bases align to TRBD1. Germline loops: CDR1 DFQATT, CDR2 SNEGSKA (reference sequence). CDR3 size: 16 residues. Trimming took 1 base from V and 6 from J; bases not matched to a gene: 11. CDR3 DNA: TGCAGTGCTAGAGGAACCGGGACAGGGTCGAGGGATACGCAGTATTTT. It translates to CSARGTGTGSRDTQYF.

The chain recombines TRBV19 with TRBJ1-6; weak D call: TRBD1 (5 bases). Germline-derived CDR1 and CDR2 are LNHDA and SQIVND (reference sequence). Trimming pared 6 bases from V and 0 bases from J, leaving 12 bases between. This CDR3 is built from 16 residues. CDR3 amino acids: CASRRTSRSYNSPLHF. The CDR3 DNA reads TGTGCCAGTAGAAGGACAAGCCGCTCCTATAATTCACCCCTCCACTTT.

Only a few counts were recorded for this clonotype. The chain uses TRBV29-1 and TRBJ2-5; D call uncertain. V was cut by 7 bases and J by 2 bases, with 14 bases left in between. From germline, CDR1 is SQVTM and CDR2 ANQGSEA. The CDR3 spans 13 residues. In DNA form, the CDR3 reads TGCAGCGCCGGACGAGTGGGACAAGAGACCCAGTACTTC. This codes for CSAGRVGQETQYF.

The chain recombines TRBV6-2 or TRBV6-3 with TRBJ1-5; the match to TRBD1 covers 8 bases. V lost 5 bases and J lost 4; bases outside the gene matches: 7. Germline lookup yields CDR1 MNHEY and CDR2 SVGEGT. This CDR3 has 15 residues. CDR3 in amino acids: CASSADRGSNQPQHF. Here the CDR3 DNA reads TGTGCCAGCAGTGCCGACAGGGGTTCAAATCAGCCCCAGCATTTT.

This sequence joins TRBV4-3 and TRBJ1-2; D is possibly TRBD1 (5 bases). With 0 bases removed from V and 8 bases from J, the gap between germline ends came to 16 bases. Per the germline V gene, CDR1 is LGHNA and CDR2 is YSLEER. The CDR3 is made up of 15 amino acids. In DNA, the CDR3 is TGCGCCAGCAGCCAAGATAGGGGCGTTAACAGAGGCTACACCTTC. This encodes CASSQDRGVNRGYTF.

This clonotype was seen only a few times. V usage is TRBV12-3 or TRBV12-4 and J usage is TRBJ2-3; D uncertain. This CDR3 contains 13 residues. Trimming removed 9 bases at V and 2 bases at J, with 12 bases between. The CDR3 loop is CASSTRLTDTQYF. The CDR3 coding sequence is TGTGCCAGTTCTACCCGGCTCACAGATACGCAGTATTTT.

There are a few counts of this clonotype. The chain employs TRBV5-1 and TRBJ2-1; D call uncertain. The CDR3 spans 12 residues. The ends were cut back, 4 bases at V and 9 bases at J, with 11 bases in the middle. Germline V gene lookup returns CDR1 SGHRS and CDR2 YFSETQ. CDR3 residues: CASSETSSEQFF. The CDR3 DNA is TGCGCCAGCAGCGAGACGTCCTCTGAGCAGTTCTTC.

This clonotype was seen at least ten times. The V gene is TRBV7-2, the J gene TRBJ1-5; no clear D. The CDR3 runs to 15 residues. The V and J ends lost 1 base and 0 bases respectively, with 7 bases between them. CDR1 SGHTA and CDR2 FQGNSA come from the germline V gene. The CDR3 here is CASSLVGYSNQPQHF. The CDR3 DNA reads as TGTGCCAGCAGCTTAGTCGGGTATAGCAATCAGCCCCAGCATTTT.

This rearrangement joins TRBV12-3 or TRBV12-4 to TRBJ1-2, with 10 bases that match TRBD1. There are 14 residues in the CDR3. Trimming removed 6 bases from V and 6 bases from J; junction bases left unmatched: 7. CDR3: CASSRQGAGDGYTF. The DNA of the CDR3 is TGTGCCAGCAGCCGACAGGGGGCGGGGGATGGCTACACCTTC.

The chain is built from TRBV6-1 and TRBJ1-1; TRBD1 matches at 9 bases. The CDR3 is 17 amino acids. Germline lookup yields CDR1 MNHNS and CDR2 SASEGT. With V trimmed by 9 bases and J by 3 bases, 17 bases remained unmatched. The CDR3 region is CASNNRDREWKDTEAFF. DNA of the CDR3: TGTGCCAGTAACAACCGGGACAGGGAATGGAAGGACACTGAAGCTTTCTTT.

This clonotype was counted once. V and J are TRBV6-2 or TRBV6-3 and TRBJ1-5; the match to TRBD1 covers 7 bases. Germline V gene lookup returns CDR1 MNHEY and CDR2 SVGEGT. This CDR3 has 15 residues. V lost 7 bases, J lost 4 bases, and 10 bases stayed unmatched. CDR3 sequence reads: CASIDREVWNQPQHF. CDR3 sequence (DNA): TGTGCCAGCATTGACAGGGAAGTTTGGAATCAGCCCCAGCATTTT.

This clonotype has a handful of counts. This rearrangement joins TRBV11-2 to TRBJ2-1; D gene ambiguous. Germline V lookup: CDR1 SGHAT, CDR2 FQNNGV. There are 12 residues in the CDR3. V lost 5 bases to trimming and J lost 7 bases, with 9 bases between them. CDR3 sequence (DNA): TGTGCCAGCAGCAAGGGTGTGAATGAGCAGTTCTTC. As protein: CASSKGVNEQFF.

The chain joins TRBV9 to TRBJ1-2; D possibly corresponds to TRBD1 (5 bases). Germline-derived CDR1 and CDR2 are SGDLS and YYNGEE. V lost 3 bases to trimming and J lost 1 base, with 22 bases between them. The CDR3 runs 18 residues. The CDR3 DNA follows: TGTGCCAGCAGCGCCGGACAAGAGATCTGGAGAAGTAACTATGGCTACACCTTC. Amino acid sequence: CASSAGQEIWRSNYGYTF.

There are a few counts of this clonotype. The chain recombines TRBV7-2 with TRBJ1-2; maybe TRBD1 (5 bases). V shed 2 bases and J shed 0 bases, with 10 bases lying between them. Germline V gene data show CDR1 as SGHTA and CDR2 as FQGNSA. CDR3 length equals 15 residues. CDR3 coding DNA: TGTGCCAGCAGCTTACAGGGATCGGCTAACTATGGCTACACCTTC. Protein product: CASSLQGSANYGYTF.

The V and J genes are TRBV11-2 and TRBJ2-3, with D hard to call. Germline loops: CDR1 SGHAT, CDR2 FQNNGV. Trimming took off 5 bases at V and 4 bases at J, with 13 bases between the two ends. The length of the CDR3 is 14 residues. CDR3 bases: TGTGCCAGCAGCCCCCAGGTACCAGCAGATACGCAGTATTTT. Amino acid sequence: CASSPQVPADTQYF.

This clonotype was seen a handful of times. The chain carries TRBV29-1 and TRBJ1-1; 8 bases line up with TRBD1. Germline assignment: CDR1 SQVTM and CDR2 ANQGSEA. The CDR3 has 12 amino acids. J was trimmed by 3 bases and V by 6 bases; bases with no gene match: 3. This CDR3 is CSVRTGYTEAFF. The DNA of the CDR3 is TGCAGCGTACGGACAGGGTACACTGAAGCTTTCTTT.

This clonotype turned up a few times. The V and J genes are TRBV7-9 and TRBJ1-2; the match to TRBD1 covers 7 bases. This CDR3 spans 15 amino acids. CDR1 is SEHNR, CDR2 FQNEAQ, per germline (reference sequence). V trimming: 4 bases; J trimming: 2 bases; junction bases outside the gene matches: 7. The CDR3 sequence is CASSSNRGDNYGYTF. The CDR3, as DNA: TGTGCCAGCAGCTCGAACAGGGGAGACAACTATGGCTACACCTTC.

This clonotype was found a few times. The chain combines TRBV12-3 or TRBV12-4 with TRBJ2-2; 8 bases match TRBD1. V lost 5 bases, J lost 3 bases, and 2 bases stayed unmatched. The length of the CDR3 is 14 residues. For the CDR3, the DNA is TGTGCCAGCAGTATGACAGGGGACACCGGGGAGCTGTTTTTT. Its translation: CASSMTGDTGELFF.

The chain couples TRBV20-1 to TRBJ2-1; D is ambiguous. The CDR3 is 10 amino acids. Germline CDR1 DFQATT, CDR2 SNEGSKA (reference sequence). V lost 7 bases and J 9 bases, leaving 10 bases between the germline ends. DNA of the CDR3: TGCAGTGGGTCCGTTGGTGAGCAGTTCTTC. It is translated as CSGSVGEQFF.

Concerning this clonotype itself: Being one base from a much bigger clone, this may be a read error. The chain carries TRBV4-1 and TRBJ2-1; 11 bases map to TRBD2. This CDR3 comprises 17 residues. Germline-derived CDR1 and CDR2 are MGHRA and YSYEKL. The CDR3 nucleotides read TGCGCCAGCAGCGCCAAACTAGCGGGGGTCTCCTACAAGGAGCAGTTCTTC. It specifies CASSAKLAGVSYKEQFF.

This clonotype was seen only a few times. This chain links TRBV4-3 with TRBJ2-6; no firm D call. The CDR3 length is 16 residues. Germline assignment: CDR1 LGHNA and CDR2 YSLEER. Trimming cost V 4 bases and J 0 bases, with 10 bases left between them. The CDR3 here is CASSRRQISGANVLTF. CDR3 nucleotide sequence: TGCGCCAGCAGCCGAAGGCAGATCTCTGGGGCCAACGTCCTGACTTTC.

This clonotype turned up a few times. The V call is TRBV15, the J call TRBJ1-4; perhaps TRBD1 as D (5 bases). V lost 0 bases and J 10 bases, leaving 15 bases between the germline ends. Germline V gene sequence: CDR1 LNHNV, CDR2 YYDKDF (reference sequence). This CDR3 has 15 amino acids. The CDR3 nucleotides are TGTGCCACCAGCAGAGATTCGCGGGACCGAGGAAAACTGTTTTTT. Its translation is CATSRDSRDRGKLFF.

The CDR3 protein is CASSLEVENYGYTF. The DNA for the CDR3 is TGTGCCAGCAGCTTAGAGGTGGAAAACTATGGCTACACCTTC. The gene calls are TRBV7-9 and TRBJ1-2; the D is unclear. The V gene's germline CDR1 is SEHNR and CDR2 FQNEAQ (reference sequence). V lost 1 base, J lost 2 bases, and 8 bases lay in between. The CDR3 covers 14 residues.

The genes are TRBV4-2 and TRBJ1-2; unclear D gene. V lost 0 bases and J lost 4, with 12 bases in between. CDR1 and CDR2 (germline): LGHNA, YNFKEQ. The CDR3 runs to 15 residues. The CDR3 region has the DNA TGTGCCAGCAGCCAAGATCTAGGGCTGCCCTATGGCTACACCTTC. Residues: CASSQDLGLPYGYTF.

The chain employs TRBV7-9 and TRBJ2-2, with no clear D. V lost 5 bases and J lost 2, with 9 bases in between. CDR1 is SEHNR, CDR2 FQNEAQ, per germline (reference sequence). The CDR3 runs 14 residues. The CDR3 sequence is CASSQHSNTGELFF. The DNA of the CDR3 is TGTGCCAGCAGCCAACACAGTAACACCGGGGAGCTGTTTTTT.

This clonotype was seen more than once but under ten times. V gene TRBV4-3 combines with J gene TRBJ2-1, with a possible D match to TRBD2 (7 bases). The CDR3 extends over 15 amino acids. CDR1 is LGHNA, CDR2 YSLEER, per germline. Trimming took off 2 bases at V and 5 bases at J, with 13 bases between the two ends. CDR3 sequence (DNA): TGCGCCAGCAGCCAAAGGGGGGGGGGCGACAATGAGCAGTTCTTC. Translation: CASSQRGGGDNEQFF.

This chain joins TRBV20-1 and TRBJ2-7; D gene ambiguous. V lost 0 bases and J 7 bases, leaving 10 bases between the germline ends. CDR1 is DFQATT and CDR2 is SNEGSKA in the germline V gene (reference sequence). The CDR3 consists of 12 residues. CDR3 loop: CSARDLGNEQYF. The CDR3 region has the DNA TGCAGTGCTAGAGATCTGGGCAATGAGCAGTACTTC.

The chain uses TRBV4-2 and TRBJ1-1, with D perhaps matching TRBD1 (5 bases). Germline CDR1 LGHNA, CDR2 YNFKEQ. The CDR3 has 14 amino acids. Trimming shortened V by 0 bases and J by 4 bases, and 9 bases separated the two germline ends. In DNA, the CDR3 is TGTGCCAGCAGCCAAGATTCAGGGAGCACTGAAGCTTTCTTT. Translation gives CASSQDSGSTEAFF.

The V call is TRBV10-3, the J call TRBJ1-5; 7 bases match TRBD1. The V gene's germline CDR1 is ENHRY and CDR2 SYGVKD. CDR3 length equals 16 residues. The V and J ends lost 6 bases and 0 bases, in that order; junction bases with no gene match: 8. The CDR3 DNA sequence: TGTGCCATCAGCGAGGGGACAGAAAATAGCAATCAGCCCCAGCATTTT. It yields the protein CAISEGTENSNQPQHF.

The chain has TRBV12-3 or TRBV12-4 and TRBJ2-7; D is unresolved. This CDR3 region has 12 residues. The germline V and J ends were trimmed by 8 bases and 6 bases, with 14 bases remaining between them. CDR3 sequence (DNA): TGTGCCAGCTTAGAGGCCGTCGGCGAGCAGTACTTC. It encodes CASLEAVGEQYF.